This T cell receptor (beta chain) emerged from a study of neoadjuvant nivolumab and ipilimumab in lung cancer (dated by TCRdb to the early 2020s). For context, the study as a whole: Nivolumab was administered intravenously at 3 mg/kg on days 1, 15 and 29, and in the combination arm ipilimumab 1 mg/kg was added on day 1 only. For each study arm, the primary endpoint of the trial was the rate of major pathologic response (MPR) in the intention-to-treat population. A total of just under 45 patients with operable NSCLC were treated in the trial, with 23 randomized to nivolumab monotherapy and roughly 20 randomized to nivolumab plus ipilimumab. TCR repertoires in pretherapy (baseline) peripheral blood were compared with TCR repertoires in tumors resected at surgery after neoadjuvant immune checkpoint blockade. Matched pretherapy and resected tumor pairs were analyzed for seven patients, of whom four received nivolumab and three received nivolumab plus ipilimumab.

What the research found in general, with its limitations: Richness in tumors resected after neoadjuvant therapy showed a positive correlation with pretherapy blood TCR richness (Spearman R ~ 0.82). A small number of samples underwent TCR sequencing. TCR richness and clonality were greater in resected tumors than in tumor-adjacent uninvolved lung, and increases were seen in more dual-therapy-treated tumors. No significant correlation was found between TCR clonality and pathologic tumor regression, and only one major-pathologic-response sample was available for the clonality analysis. From pretherapy to surgery, tumor T-cell richness and clonality went up in three of three dual-therapy tumors, versus only two of four nivolumab-treated tumors.

Taken with the paper, the label for time point translates to: pretherapy, before neoadjuvant immune checkpoint inhibitors. The samples were obtained from NEOSTAR, a phase 2 randomized trial that tested neoadjuvant nivolumab or nivolumab plus ipilimumab, followed by surgery, in operable NSCLC. The library was prepared using the immunoSEQ multiplex PCR assay. The original methods were these. Repertoires were summarized in terms of richness and clonality, and significantly expanded and contracted clones between pre- and post-therapy samples were identified. In TCRdb, the immuneACCESS table is reduced to in-frame sequences with V and J assigned. These tables do not hold every clone; where another copy was compared, an unresolved V gene accounts for under half, and the others remain unexplained. V, J and clone size were drawn from that table, and D and trimming were deduced from the DNA. This sample comprises approximately 40,000 clones, nearly 90% of them detected only once. The top ten clonotypes cover approximately 3.3% of the sample.

This clone occurred once. Its antigen remains undetermined. Per-base qualities were not stored, and no clone one base away is much larger. The germline V gene (reference sequence) specifies MNHNY as CDR1 and SVGAGI as CDR2. The CDR3 sequence holds 15 residues, the cysteine and phenylalanine included. The retained sequence is limited to the CDR3, 45 bases, with the frame set at the first base. V is cut back by 5 bases and J by 2 bases, with 7 bases in the junction unmatched. This specimen consisted of peripheral blood, obtained before neoadjuvant nivolumab, alone or with ipilimumab. This clonotype was obtained from an adult with non-small cell lung cancer. Rearrangement joined TRBV6-6 to TRBJ2-5; 8 bases in the middle match TRBD1. The nucleotides read TGTGCCAGCAGTCCGAGGACAGGGACTCAAGAGACCCAGTACTTC. The encoded protein is CASSPRTGTQETQYF.